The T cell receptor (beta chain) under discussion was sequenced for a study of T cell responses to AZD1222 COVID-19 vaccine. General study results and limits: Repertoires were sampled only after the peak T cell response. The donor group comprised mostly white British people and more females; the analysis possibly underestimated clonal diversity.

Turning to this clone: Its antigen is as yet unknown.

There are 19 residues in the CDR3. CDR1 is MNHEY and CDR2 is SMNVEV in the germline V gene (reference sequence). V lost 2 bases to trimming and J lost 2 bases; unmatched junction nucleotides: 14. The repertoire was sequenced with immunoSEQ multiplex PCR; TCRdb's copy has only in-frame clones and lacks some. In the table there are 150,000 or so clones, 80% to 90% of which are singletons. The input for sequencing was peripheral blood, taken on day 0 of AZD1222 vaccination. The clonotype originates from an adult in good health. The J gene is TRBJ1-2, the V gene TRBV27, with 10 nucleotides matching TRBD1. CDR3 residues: CASSLNPRDRGSLNYGYTF. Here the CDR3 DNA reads TGTGCCAGCAGTTTAAACCCCCGGGACAGGGGATCCCTCAACTATGGCTACACCTTC.